This T cell receptor beta chain appears in the sequencing data of a study of blood T cell repertoires in COVID-19. Background on the study: Specimens from acute and convalescent COVID-19 originated in the United States, Italy and Spain. Sources were T cells, B-cell-depleted T cells, or PBMCs; the material itself was cDNA or gDNA.

This clone was recorded a few times. Individuals aged roughly 18 to 95 years were recruited from 20 to 25 US areas. In the original analysis: Researchers report that nucleated cell counts were estimated from reference gene primer amplification. Sequencing used immunoSEQ multiplex PCR; TCRdb keeps in-frame clones, though not all of them. That table is the source of V, J and clone size, and D and trimming were worked out from the DNA. The repertoire holds around 480,000 clones, with roughly 87% as singletons. Trimming took 4 bases from V and 9 from J; bases not matched to a gene: 11. This CDR3 region has 15 residues. The germline CDR1 and CDR2 sequences are SGHNT and YENEEA.

This sequence joins TRBV11-3 and TRBJ2-1, with 8 nucleotides matching TRBD2. Input material: PBMCs or T cells enriched from blood (not recorded which). The source of this sequence is a woman in her late teens or twenties who had recovered from COVID-19. CDR3 DNA sequence: TGTGCCAGCAGCTCCCATTCGGGGGGGGTCGGTGAGCAGTTCTTC. Its translation is CASSSHSGGVGEQFF.